This is a list of T cell receptor beta chains from one sample in a study of cytomegalovirus exposure and HLA in healthy donors. Sequenced by immunoSEQ multiplex PCR; TCRdb stores in-frame clones only, minus some. The sample comprises 150,000 to 200,000 clones, 79% of which are singletons, and about 2.5% rests with the top ten. The sequenced sample was PBMCs. The origin of the receptors is a woman between 50 and 59 years old in good health and CMV-seronegative. Each CDR3 is given with its conserved first and last residue. D genes are given only for firm matches. Clone size appears in some rows only: once, few, many, or a class for an expanded clone.

-	-	TRBV25-1	TRBJ1-3	14	TGTGCCAGCGTTTCAGGGCTCTCTGGAAACACCATATATTTT	CASVSGLSGNTIYF
-	-	TRBV6-5	TRBJ1-5	15	TGTGCCAGCAGTTACTCTTGGGCCAGCCATCAGCCCCAGCATTTT	CASSYSWASHQPQHF
TRBD1	-	TRBV6-1	TRBJ1-2	13	TGTGCCAGCACTCCGACAGGGGAATATGGCTACACCTTC	CASTPTGEYGYTF
TRBD1	-	TRBV19	TRBJ2-3	15	TGTGCCAGTAGTCTCCGGGACAGGGTACGATCTACGCAGTATTTT	CASSLRDRVRSTQYF
TRBD2	-	TRBV7-9	TRBJ2-3	17	TGTGCCAGCAGCACCAGGACTAGCGGAACCTCCACAGATACGCAGTATTTT	CASSTRTSGTSTDTQYF
-	few	TRBV6-4	TRBJ2-1	15	TGTGCCAGCAGTGTCGAGGCGGGGGCCCCCAGTGAGCAGTTCTTC	CASSVEAGAPSEQFF
TRBD1	-	TRBV10-3	TRBJ1-4	12	TGTGCCATCAGCGCGGACAGGGACAAACTGTTTTTT	CAISADRDKLFF
-	-	TRBV4-3	TRBJ1-3	15	TGCGCCAGCAGCCAATTACCAGGGGCCGGAAACACCATATATTTT	CASSQLPGAGNTIYF
-	-	TRBV7-2	TRBJ2-7	14	TGTGCCAGCAGCTTAAATGCGGGGGCCGGCGAGCAGTACTTC	CASSLNAGAGEQYF
TRBD1	-	TRBV11-3	TRBJ2-2	17	TGTGCCAGCAGCTCACTCAATGGGACAGGGAACACCGGGGAGCTGTTTTTT	CASSSLNGTGNTGELFF
TRBD1	-	TRBV28	TRBJ1-5	14	TGTGCCGCTGGGGGACAGGGAAGTAGTCAGCCCCAGCATTTT	CAAGGQGSSQPQHF
TRBD1	-	TRBV19	TRBJ1-5	16	TGTGCCAGTAGTAGTCCATACAGGGGTAGTAATCAGCCCCAGCATTTT	CASSSPYRGSNQPQHF
-	-	TRBV7-9	TRBJ2-7	12	TGTGCCAGCACCCCTCAGGGGTACGAGCAGTACTTC	CASTPQGYEQYF
-	-	TRBV19	TRBJ1-5	14	TGTGCCAGTAACATCGGGGTAACAAATCAGCCCCAGCATTTT	CASNIGVTNQPQHF
-	few	TRBV29-1	TRBJ1-2	11	TGCAGCGTTGAAGGAGGGCATGGCTACACCTTC	CSVEGGHGYTF
-	once	TRBV4-3	TRBJ2-7	13	TGCGCCAGCAGCCTTTACCGGGGGAACGAGCAGTACTTC	CASSLYRGNEQYF
TRBD1	-	TRBV9	TRBJ1-1	16	TGTGCCAGCAGCCTTACCGGGACAGGGGTGAACACTGAAGCTTTCTTT	CASSLTGTGVNTEAFF
TRBD1	-	TRBV6-1	TRBJ1-3	14	TGTGCCAGCAATCCAGGGGGCTCTGGAAACACCATATATTTT	CASNPGGSGNTIYF
-	-	TRBV15	TRBJ1-1	14	TGTGCCACCAGCGGACGTCGGGGGGAAACTGAAGCTTTCTTT	CATSGRRGETEAFF
TRBD1	-	TRBV27	TRBJ2-7	14	TGTGCCAGCAGGTGGACAGGGGATTACTACGAGCAGTACTTC	CASRWTGDYYEQYF
TRBD2	-	TRBV7-2	TRBJ2-5	17	TGTGCCAGCAGCCTTCGACTAGCGGGGGGGCTATGGGAGACCCAGTACTTC	CASSLRLAGGLWETQYF
TRBD2	-	TRBV9	TRBJ2-7	15	TGTGCCAGCAGCGTAGGGACTAGCAGCACCTACGAGCAGTACTTC	CASSVGTSSTYEQYF
-	-	TRBV19	TRBJ2-1	13	TGTGCCAGCGGACTGACTGCTTACAATGAGCAGTTCTTC	CASGLTAYNEQFF
TRBD1	few	TRBV29-1	TRBJ1-2	13	TGCAGCGTTCAAACCTCCACAGGGGATGGCTACACCTTC	CSVQTSTGDGYTF